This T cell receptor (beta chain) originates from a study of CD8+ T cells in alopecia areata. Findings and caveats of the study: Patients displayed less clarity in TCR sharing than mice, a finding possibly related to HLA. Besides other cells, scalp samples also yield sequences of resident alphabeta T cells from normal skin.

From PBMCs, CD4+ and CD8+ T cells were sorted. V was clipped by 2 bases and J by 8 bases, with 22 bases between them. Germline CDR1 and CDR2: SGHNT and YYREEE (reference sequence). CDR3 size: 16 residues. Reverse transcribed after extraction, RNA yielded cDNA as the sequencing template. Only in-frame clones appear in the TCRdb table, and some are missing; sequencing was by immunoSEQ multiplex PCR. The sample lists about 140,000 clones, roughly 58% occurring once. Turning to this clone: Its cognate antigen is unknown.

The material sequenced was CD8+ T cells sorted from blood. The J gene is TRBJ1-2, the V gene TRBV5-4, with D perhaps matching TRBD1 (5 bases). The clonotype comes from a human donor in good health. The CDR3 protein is CASSFDRDGALKGYTF. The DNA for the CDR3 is TGTGCCAGCAGCTTTGACCGGGACGGAGCCCTTAAGGGCTACACCTTC.